These 6 T cell receptor beta chains share one sample of origin, sequenced in a study of CD8 T cells in ankylosing spondylitis. TCRdb analysed the 5' RACE reads with MiXCR anew, one entry per CDR3 protein. This sample has 400,000 to 450,000 distinct CDR3 sequences, with more than 15% found just once. General observations from the study: A TCR beta motif of eight or nine highly homologous variants seemed to mark ankylosing spondylitis blood.

Their antigens are not known. The sample taken for sequencing was blood, either unsorted or a sorted T cell fraction (not recorded which). All receptors derive from a male donor with ankylosing spondylitis.

The chain has TRBV6-2 or TRBV6-3 and TRBJ1-1, with D maybe TRBD1 (5 bases). CDR3 length equals 14 residues. Trimming shortened V by 7 bases and J by 1 base, and 13 bases separated the two germline ends. CDR1 is MNHEY, CDR2 SVGEGT, per germline. The CDR3 region has the DNA TGTGCCAGCACCCGTCCCGACAGGAACACTGAAGCTTTCTTT. Its translation is CASTRPDRNTEAFF.

V gene TRBV29-1 combines with J gene TRBJ1-1; 12 positions match TRBD1. The CDR3 contains 12 residues. V was pared by 6 bases and J by 11 bases, with 7 bases of the junction left unmatched. CDR1 and CDR2 (germline): SQVTM, ANQGSEA. CDR3 amino acids: CSVEGTGGVAFF. In DNA, the CDR3 is TGCAGCGTGGAGGGGACAGGGGGCGTCGCTTTCTTT.

The genes are TRBV14 and TRBJ2-3; no reliable D call. Between the trimmed V and J ends, which lost 1 base and 1 base, there was a span of 9 bases. The CDR3 runs 15 residues. CDR1 is SGHDN and CDR2 is FVKESK in the germline V gene. The DNA of the CDR3 is TGTGCCAGCAGCCAAGGATACGGCGGCACAGATACGCAGTATTTT. Translation gives CASSQGYGGTDTQYF.

The V gene is TRBV5-1, the J gene TRBJ2-7; D might be TRBD1 (6 bases). CDR1 and CDR2 (germline): SGHRS, YFSETQ. The V and J ends lost 2 bases and 4 bases respectively, with 13 bases between them. The length of the CDR3 is 14 residues. CDR3 nucleotides: TGCGCCAGCAGCTTTCGGCAGGGGCCTTACGAGCAGTACTTC. It specifies CASSFRQGPYEQYF.

This clonotype was counted between two and nine times. This chain links TRBV30 with TRBJ2-3, with TRBD2 identical over 11 bases. The length of the CDR3 is 14 residues. The trim removed 4 bases at V and 2 bases at J, leaving 2 bases unmatched. CDR1 is GTSNPN and CDR2 is SVGIG in the germline V gene (reference sequence). The CDR3 region is CAWKTSGDTDTQYF. DNA of the CDR3: TGTGCCTGGAAGACTAGCGGGGACACAGATACGCAGTATTTT.

In its sample, this clonotype was seen many times. The chain couples TRBV5-1 to TRBJ2-1, with 10 positions matching TRBD2. V dropped 1 base and J dropped 7; count of bases not matched to a gene: 5. The germline V gene encodes CDR1 SGHRS and CDR2 YFSETQ. CDR3 length equals 15 residues. The CDR3 bases are TGCGCCAGCAGCTTGACTAGCGGGATAATTAATGAGCAGTTCTTC. Translating gives CASSLTSGIINEQFF.